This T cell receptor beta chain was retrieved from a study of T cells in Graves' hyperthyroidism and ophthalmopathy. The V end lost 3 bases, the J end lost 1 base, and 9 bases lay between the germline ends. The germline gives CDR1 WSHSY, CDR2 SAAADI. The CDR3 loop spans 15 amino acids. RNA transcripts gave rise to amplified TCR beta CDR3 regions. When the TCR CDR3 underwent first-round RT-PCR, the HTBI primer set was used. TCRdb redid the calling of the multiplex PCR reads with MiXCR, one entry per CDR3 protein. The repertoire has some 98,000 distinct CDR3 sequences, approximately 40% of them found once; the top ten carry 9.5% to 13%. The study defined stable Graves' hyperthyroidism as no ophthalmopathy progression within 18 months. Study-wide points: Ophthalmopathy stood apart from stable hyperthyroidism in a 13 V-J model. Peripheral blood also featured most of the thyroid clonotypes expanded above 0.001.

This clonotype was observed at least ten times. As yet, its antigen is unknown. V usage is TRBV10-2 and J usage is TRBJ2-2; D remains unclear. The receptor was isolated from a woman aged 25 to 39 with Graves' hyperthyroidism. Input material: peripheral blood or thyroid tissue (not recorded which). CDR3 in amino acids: CASSEVGLNTGELFF. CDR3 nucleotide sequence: TGCGCCAGCAGTGAAGTAGGGCTGAACACCGGGGAGCTGTTTTTT.